This TCR beta chain appears in the sequencing data of a study of blood T cell repertoires in COVID-19. Turning to the study itself: Samples of COVID-19 (acute and convalescent) were obtained from the United States, Italy and Spain. T cells, B-cell-depleted T cells, or PBMCs provided the cDNA or gDNA that served as material.

The V segment lost 4 bases and the J segment 4 bases; nucleotides outside the gene matches: 6. The CDR3 loop spans 15 amino acids. Germline CDR1 reads LGHDT; CDR2 reads YNNKEL (reference sequence). Original processing notes: Reference gene primer amplification yielded estimated nucleated cell counts. The assay was immunoSEQ multiplex PCR, and TCRdb's table has in-frame clones only and misses some. V and J calls and clone size follow that table, whereas D and trimming were derived from the DNA. The sample has around 200,000 clones; 65% to 90% are singletons. The sequencing input was peripheral blood. The clonotype originates from a man aged 80 or over with acute or convalescent COVID-19. The chain has TRBV3-1 (or the pseudogene TRBV3-2) and TRBJ2-1; 8 bases fit TRBD1. The CDR3 loop reads CASSPRDRKYNEQFF. CDR3 coding DNA: TGTGCCAGCAGCCCCCGGGACAGGAAATACAATGAGCAGTTCTTC.